The clone carrying this T cell receptor beta chain was seen only once. This CDR3 spans 17 amino acids. Germline V gene lookup returns CDR1 MGHRA and CDR2 YSYEKL. V lost 4 bases to trimming and J lost 0 bases; unmatched junction nucleotides: 10. This sample is drawn from a study of blood T cell repertoires in COVID-19. Original data processing: Cell counts per sample came from amplifying reference gene primers. The assay was immunoSEQ multiplex PCR, and TCRdb's table has in-frame clones only and misses some. That table supplies the V and J calls and clone size; D and trimming were determined from the DNA. Of around 70,000 clones listed, roughly 84% are singletons.

The TCR was taken from a woman of 80 years or more with active or convalescent COVID-19. Sequencing used peripheral blood. This rearrangement joins TRBV4-1 to TRBJ2-7; 9 bases agree with TRBD1. CDR3 sequence: CASSRLTGGGSSYEQYF. DNA for the CDR3: TGCGCCAGCAGCCGATTAACAGGGGGCGGGAGCTCCTACGAGCAGTACTTC.